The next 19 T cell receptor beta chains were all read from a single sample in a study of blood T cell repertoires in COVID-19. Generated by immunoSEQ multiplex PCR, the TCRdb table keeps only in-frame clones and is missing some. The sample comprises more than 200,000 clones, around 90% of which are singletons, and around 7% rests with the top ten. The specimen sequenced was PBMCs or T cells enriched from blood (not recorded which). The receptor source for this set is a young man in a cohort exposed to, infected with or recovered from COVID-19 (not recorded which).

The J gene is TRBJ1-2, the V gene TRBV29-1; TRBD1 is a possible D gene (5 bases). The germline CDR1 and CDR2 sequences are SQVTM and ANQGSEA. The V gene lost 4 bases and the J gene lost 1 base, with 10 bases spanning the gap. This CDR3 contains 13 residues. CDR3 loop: CSVVWGLNYGYTF. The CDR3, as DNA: TGCAGCGTTGTATGGGGACTTAACTATGGCTACACCTTC.

CDR3 coding DNA: TGTGCCAGCAGCCCGACGGGTCCAGAGACCCAGTACTTC. It is translated as CASSPTGPETQYF. This sequence joins TRBV7-8 and TRBJ2-5, with D uncertain. From germline, CDR1 is SGHVS and CDR2 FQNEAQ. V lost 5 bases, J lost 4 bases, and 11 bases lay in between. The CDR3 has 13 amino acids. Together with reference TRBV7-8 and TRBJ2-5, the CDR3 gives the full variable domain: GAGVSQSPRYKVAKRGQDVALRCDPISGHVSLFWYQQALGQGPEFLTYFQNEAQLDKSGLPSDRFFAERPEGSVSTLKIQRTQQEDSAVYLCASSPTGPETQYFGPGTRLLVL.

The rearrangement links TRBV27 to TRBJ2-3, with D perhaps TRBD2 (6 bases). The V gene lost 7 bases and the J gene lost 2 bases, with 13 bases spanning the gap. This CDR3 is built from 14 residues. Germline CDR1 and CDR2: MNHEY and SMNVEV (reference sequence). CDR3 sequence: CASKQGLITDTQYF. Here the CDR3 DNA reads TGTGCCAGCAAACAAGGACTAATCACAGATACGCAGTATTTT.

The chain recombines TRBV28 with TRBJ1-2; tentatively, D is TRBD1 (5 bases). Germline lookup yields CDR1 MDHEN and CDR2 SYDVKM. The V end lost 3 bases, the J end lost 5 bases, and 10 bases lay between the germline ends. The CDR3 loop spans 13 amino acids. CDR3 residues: CASSFPQGYGYTF. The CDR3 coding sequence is TGTGCCAGCAGTTTTCCCCAGGGATATGGCTACACCTTC.

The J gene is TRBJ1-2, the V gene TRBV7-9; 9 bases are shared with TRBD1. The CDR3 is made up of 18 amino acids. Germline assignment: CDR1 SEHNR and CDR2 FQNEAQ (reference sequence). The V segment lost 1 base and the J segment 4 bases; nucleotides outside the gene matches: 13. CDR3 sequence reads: CASSLGVGQGKGSYGYTF. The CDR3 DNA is TGTGCCAGCAGCTTAGGGGTGGGACAGGGAAAGGGATCCTATGGCTACACCTTC.

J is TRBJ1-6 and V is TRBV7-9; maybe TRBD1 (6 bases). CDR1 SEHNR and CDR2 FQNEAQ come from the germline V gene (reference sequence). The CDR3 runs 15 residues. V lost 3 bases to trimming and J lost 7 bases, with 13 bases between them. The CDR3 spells CASSLHREGNSPLHF. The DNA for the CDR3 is TGTGCCAGCAGCTTGCACAGGGAAGGCAATTCACCCCTCCACTTT.

This CDR3 reads CASSRRSGQGNEKLFF. DNA for the CDR3: TGCGCCAGCAGCCGGCGGTCAGGACAGGGAAATGAAAAACTGTTTTTT. The gene calls are TRBV4-1 and TRBJ1-4, with 8 bases fitting TRBD1. The trim removed 4 bases at V and 5 bases at J, leaving 9 bases unmatched. Germline CDR1 and CDR2: MGHRA and YSYEKL. This CDR3 has 16 residues.

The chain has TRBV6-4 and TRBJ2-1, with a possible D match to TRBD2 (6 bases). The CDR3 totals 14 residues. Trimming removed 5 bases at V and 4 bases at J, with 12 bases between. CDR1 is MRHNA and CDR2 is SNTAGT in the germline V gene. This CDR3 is CASSKGGEYNEQFF. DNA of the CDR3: TGTGCCAGCAGTAAGGGCGGGGAATACAATGAGCAGTTCTTC.

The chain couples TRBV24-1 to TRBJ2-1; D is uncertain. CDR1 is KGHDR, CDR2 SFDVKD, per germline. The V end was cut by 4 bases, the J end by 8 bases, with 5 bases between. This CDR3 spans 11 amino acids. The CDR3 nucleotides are TGTGCCACCAGTGACAGTTATGAGCAGTTCTTC. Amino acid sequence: CATSDSYEQFF.

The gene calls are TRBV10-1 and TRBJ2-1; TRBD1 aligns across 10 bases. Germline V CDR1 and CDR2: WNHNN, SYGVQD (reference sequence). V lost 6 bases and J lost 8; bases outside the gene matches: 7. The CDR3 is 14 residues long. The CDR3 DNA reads TGCGCCAGCAGCCCGGGACAGGGGTTCCATGAGCAGTTCTTC. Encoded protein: CASSPGQGFHEQFF.

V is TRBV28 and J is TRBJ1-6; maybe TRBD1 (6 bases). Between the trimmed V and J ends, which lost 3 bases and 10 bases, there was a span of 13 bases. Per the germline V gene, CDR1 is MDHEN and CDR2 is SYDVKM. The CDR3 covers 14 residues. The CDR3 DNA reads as TGTGCCAGCAGTTTCAGCCCGGGGGGCTCACCCCTCCACTTT. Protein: CASSFSPGGSPLHF.

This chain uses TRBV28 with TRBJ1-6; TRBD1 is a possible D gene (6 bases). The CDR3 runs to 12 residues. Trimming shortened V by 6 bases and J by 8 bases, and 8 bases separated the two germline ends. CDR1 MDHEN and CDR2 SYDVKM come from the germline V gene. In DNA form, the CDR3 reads TGTGCCAGCAGGAGACAGGATTCACCCCTCCACTTT. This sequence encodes CASRRQDSPLHF.

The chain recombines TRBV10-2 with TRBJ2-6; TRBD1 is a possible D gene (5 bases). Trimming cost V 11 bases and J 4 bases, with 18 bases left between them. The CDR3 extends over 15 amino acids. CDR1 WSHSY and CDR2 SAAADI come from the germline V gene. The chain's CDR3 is CASGQGFSGANVLTF. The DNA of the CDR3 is TGCGCCTCGGGTCAGGGCTTTTCAGGGGCCAACGTCCTGACTTTC.

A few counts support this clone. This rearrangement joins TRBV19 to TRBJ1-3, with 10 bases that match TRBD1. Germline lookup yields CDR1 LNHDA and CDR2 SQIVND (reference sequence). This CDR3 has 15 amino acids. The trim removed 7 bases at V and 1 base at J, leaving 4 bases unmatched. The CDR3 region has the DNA TGTGCCAGTATACGGGACAGGGGATCTGGAAACACCATATATTTT. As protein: CASIRDRGSGNTIYF.

CDR3 protein: CASSPSIAGGRNNEQFF. For the CDR3, the DNA is TGTGCCAGCAGCCCCTCAATAGCGGGAGGACGCAACAATGAGCAGTTCTTC. This rearrangement joins TRBV4-2 to TRBJ2-1, with 10 bases matching TRBD2. Losses at the gene ends were 4 bases for V and 5 bases for J; bases not matched to a gene: 11. CDR3 length: 17 amino acids. CDR1 is LGHNA and CDR2 is YNFKEQ in the germline V gene.

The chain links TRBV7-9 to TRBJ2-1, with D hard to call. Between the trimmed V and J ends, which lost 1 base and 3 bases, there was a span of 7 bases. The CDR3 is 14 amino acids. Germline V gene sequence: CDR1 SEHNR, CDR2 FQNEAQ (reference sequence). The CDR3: CASSLGQNYNEQFF. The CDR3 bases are TGTGCCAGCAGCTTAGGCCAGAACTACAATGAGCAGTTCTTC.

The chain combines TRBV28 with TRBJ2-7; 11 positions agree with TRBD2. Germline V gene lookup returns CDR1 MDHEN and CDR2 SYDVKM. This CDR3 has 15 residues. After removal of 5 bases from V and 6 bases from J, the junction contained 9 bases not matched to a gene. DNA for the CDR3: TGTGCCAGCAGTACATTAGCGGGAGGGCCTCTCGAGCAGTACTTC. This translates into CASSTLAGGPLEQYF. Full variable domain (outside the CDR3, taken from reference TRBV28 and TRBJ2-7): DVKVTQSSRYLVKRTGEKVFLECVQDMDHENMFWYRQDPGLGLRLIYFSYDVKMKEKGDIPEGYSVSREKKERFSLILESASTNQTSMYLCASSTLAGGPLEQYFGPGTRLTVT.

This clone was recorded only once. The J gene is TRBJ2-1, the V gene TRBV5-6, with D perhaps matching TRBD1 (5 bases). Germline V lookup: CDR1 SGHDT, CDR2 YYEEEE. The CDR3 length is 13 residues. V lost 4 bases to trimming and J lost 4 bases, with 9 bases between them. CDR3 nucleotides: TGTGCCAGCAGCCTACAGGAGTACAATGAGCAGTTCTTC. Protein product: CASSLQEYNEQFF.

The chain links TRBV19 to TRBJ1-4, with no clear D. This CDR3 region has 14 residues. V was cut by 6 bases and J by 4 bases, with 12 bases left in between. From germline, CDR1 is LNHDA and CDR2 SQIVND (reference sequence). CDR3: CASRGGAGNEKLFF. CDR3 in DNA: TGTGCCAGTAGGGGTGGCGCGGGTAATGAAAAACTGTTTTTT. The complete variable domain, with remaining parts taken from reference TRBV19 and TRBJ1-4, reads DGGITQSPKYLFRKEGQNVTLSCEQNLNHDAMYWYRQDPGQGLRLIYYSQIVNDFQKGDIAEGYSVSREKKESFPLTVTSAQKNPTAFYLCASRGGAGNEKLFFGSGTQLSVL.